This TCR beta chain was captured in a study of T cell responses to AZD1222 COVID-19 vaccine (dated by TCRdb to the early 2020s). About the full investigation: AZD1222 recipients whose second dose came at about 4 weeks and those whose second dose came at about 12 weeks were combined into one group, since spike-specific TCR depth and breadth did not differ between the two schedules. A total of 230 or so trial participants underwent TCR sequencing, of whom 200 to 220 received two doses of AZD1222 and about 25 received two doses of the MenACWY control vaccine. Enrollment into the trials was organized by age into subgroups of 18-55, 56-69 and 70-plus years, and those subgroups contained about 160, 30 and 59 TCR-sequenced participants, respectively.

Study-wide findings and limitations: Participants were mostly white British, with more females than males. The authors suggested clonal diversity may have been underestimated. In the small 56-69-year group, the increase in depth fell short of significance, most likely because of low power. Nearly half of unique spike-specific TCRs reportedly recognized epitopes outside regions mutated in the B.1.351 and B.1.1.7 variants. Conclusions about previously exposed vaccinees are limited, since just 5 or 6 AZD1222 recipients were seropositive for SARS-CoV-2 at baseline. The whole spike protein was spanned by vaccine-associated CD4 TCRs, and dominant responses were seen in regions 160-218 and 743-854. Spike-specific TCR breadth and depth rose significantly after two AZD1222 doses compared with day 0 and with MenACWY recipients. No day 14 peak-response samples were available, so repertoires were characterized only after the peak T cell response.

In light of the paper, this sample's time point label describes: baseline before first vaccination. Vaccinee samples came from UK trials COV001 and COV002, including a single-blind randomized controlled phase 2/3 trial of AZD1222 (ChAdOx1 nCoV-19) in healthy adults. Trial participant PBMC samples were collected at day 0 and day 28 after the second dose for TCRbeta chain sequencing. V was cut back by 8 bases and J by 4 bases, leaving a gap of 17 bases between them. The CDR3, from cysteine to phenylalanine, totals 13 residues. Here the CDR3 DNA is all that survives: 39 bases in frame from base 1. CDR1 is given as SQVTM and CDR2 as ANQGSEA, both from the germline V gene. As for this clone: There is no known antigen for this receptor. Per-base quality was not reported, and no clone a single base away is much larger than it.

The CDR3 regions of human TCRbeta chains were subjected to immunosequencing. As for how the authors treated the data: TCRs in the repertoires were compared against a reference library of SARS-CoV-2-specific TCRs that had been generated with the MIRA antigen-specificity platform. Breadth was defined as the fraction of unique TCRs that were SARS-CoV-2-associated, and depth was defined as the fraction of total T cells that were SARS-CoV-2-associated. Each spike-specific TCR was assigned to its reactive spike region and to a CD4 or CD8 class using the MIRA data. Log10-transformed breadth and depth values were compared by one-way ANOVA with Sidak's multiple comparisons tests. The table comes from immuneACCESS by way of TCRdb, which keeps in-frame sequences with V and J called. Part of the clones is missing from these tables; in studies checked, under half for an unresolved V gene and the rest for unknown reasons. D and trimming come from the DNA, and the V and J calls and clone size come from that table. This sample holds about 140,000 clones; 92% were observed only once. The ten largest clones represent roughly 2.2% of the sample.

The rearranged chain carries TRBV29-1 and TRBJ1-1; matching of 5 bases hints at TRBD1 as the D gene. Material: peripheral blood, obtained on day 0 of AZD1222 vaccination. This clonotype was obtained from an adult in good health. The bases are TGCAGCCCGGTGAGGGGCTGGGGCACTGAAGCTTTCTTT. It translates as CSPVRGWGTEAFF.